This TCR beta chain was recorded in a study of blood T cell repertoires in COVID-19. On the study more broadly: COVID-19 samples from acute and convalescent phases originated in the United States, Italy and Spain.

J was trimmed by 6 bases and V by 4 bases; bases with no gene match: 7. Germline loops: CDR1 KGHDR, CDR2 SFDVKD. The CDR3 is made up of 14 amino acids. This table comes from immunoSEQ multiplex PCR, and its TCRdb copy is limited to in-frame clones, with some not included. Of under 35,000 clones listed, roughly nine tenths are singletons. The material sequenced was peripheral blood. This sequence originates from a man aged 55 to 70 with acute or convalescent COVID-19. The chain is built from TRBV24-1 and TRBJ1-2, with TRBD1 identical over 7 bases. DNA for the CDR3: TGTGCCACCAGTGACCCTGACAGGGTAGATGGCTACACCTTC. Protein: CATSDPDRVDGYTF.